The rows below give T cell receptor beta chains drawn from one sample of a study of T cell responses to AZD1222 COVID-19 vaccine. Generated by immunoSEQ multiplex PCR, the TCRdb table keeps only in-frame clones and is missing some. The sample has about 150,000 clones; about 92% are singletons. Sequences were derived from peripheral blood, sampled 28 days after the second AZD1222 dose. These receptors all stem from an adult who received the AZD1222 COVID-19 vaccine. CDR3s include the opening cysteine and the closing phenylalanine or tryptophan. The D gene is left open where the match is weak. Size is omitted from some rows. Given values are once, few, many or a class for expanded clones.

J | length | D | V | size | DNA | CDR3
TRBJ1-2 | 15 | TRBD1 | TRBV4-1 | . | TGCGCCAGCAGCCATCAGACAGGGAACAGCTATGGCTACACCTTC | CASSHQTGNSYGYTF
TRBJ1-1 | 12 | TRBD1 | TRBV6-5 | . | TGTGCCAGCAGAGGGGGCCTCACTGAAGCTTTCTTT | CASRGGLTEAFF
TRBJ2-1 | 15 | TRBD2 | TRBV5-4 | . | TGTGCCAGCAGCTCCGGGACTAGCGGGAGCAATGAGCAGTTCTTC | CASSSGTSGSNEQFF
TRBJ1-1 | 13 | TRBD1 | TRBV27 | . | TGTGCCAGCAGGGCTACAGGGGGCTCCAAAGCTTTCTTT | CASRATGGSKAFF
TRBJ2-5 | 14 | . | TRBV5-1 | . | TGCGCCAGCAGCTTGGTTGGACGGGGGGAGACCCAGTACTTC | CASSLVGRGETQYF
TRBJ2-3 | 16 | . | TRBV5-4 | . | TGTGCCAGCAGCTTAGGGGGGTTGCCTGGCACAGATACGCAGTATTTT | CASSLGGLPGTDTQYF
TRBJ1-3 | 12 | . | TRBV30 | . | TGTGCCGTAACACTCTCTGGAAACACCATATATTTT | CAVTLSGNTIYF
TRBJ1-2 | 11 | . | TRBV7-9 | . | TGTGCCAGCAGCTCAAGGGACGGCTACACCTTC | CASSSRDGYTF
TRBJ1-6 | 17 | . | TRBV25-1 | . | TGTGCCAGCAGGGCCCCACAGGTTGGGCTCTATAATTCACCCCTCCACTTT | CASRAPQVGLYNSPLHF
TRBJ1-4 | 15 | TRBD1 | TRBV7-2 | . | TGTGCCAGCAGACCCGACACAGGGGGTGTTGGAAAACTGTTTTTT | CASRPDTGGVGKLFF
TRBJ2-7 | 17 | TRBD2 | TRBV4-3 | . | TGCGCCAGCAGCCAAGGGATCAGCGGGGCACTCCCCTACGAGCAGTACTTC | CASSQGISGALPYEQYF
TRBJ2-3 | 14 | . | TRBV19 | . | TGTGCCAGTAATGGCCGCGGGTGGGGGGATACGCAGTATTTT | CASNGRGWGDTQYF
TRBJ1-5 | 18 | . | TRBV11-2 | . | TGTGCCAGCAGCTTAGGATGTAGGGGGGGCTCGTGCAATCAGCCCCAGCATTTT | CASSLGCRGGSCNQPQHF
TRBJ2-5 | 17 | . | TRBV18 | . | TGTGCCAGCTCACCAAGTCTTCGCCTCGGGGTGGGAGAGACCCAGTACTTC | CASSPSLRLGVGETQYF
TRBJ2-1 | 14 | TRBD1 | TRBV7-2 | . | TGTGCCAGCACCCTTCGGGGACAGTACAATGAGCAGTTCTTC | CASTLRGQYNEQFF
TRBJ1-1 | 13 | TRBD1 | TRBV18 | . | TGTGCCAGCTCACCGGGACAGACTACGGAAGCTTTCTTT | CASSPGQTTEAFF
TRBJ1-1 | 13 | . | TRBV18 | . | TGTGCCAGCTCACCGGGGCCAGGCACTGAAGCTTTCTTT | CASSPGPGTEAFF
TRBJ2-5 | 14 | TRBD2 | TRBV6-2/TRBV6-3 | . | TGTGCCAGCAGTTACGTCTGGGGGGGAGAGACCCAGTACTTC | CASSYVWGGETQYF
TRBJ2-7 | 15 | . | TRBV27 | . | TGTGCCAGCAGTTTATCCCCGGGACAATCCTACGAGCAGTACTTC | CASSLSPGQSYEQYF
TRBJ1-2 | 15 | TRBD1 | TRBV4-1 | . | TGCGCCAGCAGCCAAGATCGTGACAGGGGAAGGGGCTACACCTTC | CASSQDRDRGRGYTF
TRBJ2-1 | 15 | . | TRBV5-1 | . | TGCGCCAGCAGCTGGACTACCCCTCTTGGCAATGAGCAGTTCTTC | CASSWTTPLGNEQFF
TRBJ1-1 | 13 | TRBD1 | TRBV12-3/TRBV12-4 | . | TGTGCCAGCCCGACCAGACAGGGAACTGAAGCTTTCTTT | CASPTRQGTEAFF
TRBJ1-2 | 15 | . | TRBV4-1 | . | TGCGCCAGCAGCCAAGTTAGCCAGGTTCGAAATGGCTACACCTTC | CASSQVSQVRNGYTF
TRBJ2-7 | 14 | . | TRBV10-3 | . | TGTGCCATCAGTGAGGGGCGCAGGCTCTACGAGCAGTACTTC | CAISEGRRLYEQYF
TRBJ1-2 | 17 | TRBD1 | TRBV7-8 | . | TGTGCCAGCAGCTTAGATGCAGGGGGTAGGTCGGTCTATGGCTACACCTTC | CASSLDAGGRSVYGYTF
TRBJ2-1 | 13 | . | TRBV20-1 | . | TGCAGTGCTAGTTCTCCAGACTACAATGAGCAGTTCTTC | CSASSPDYNEQFF
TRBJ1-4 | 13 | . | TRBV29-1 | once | TGCAGCGTTGAAGGAGGGGGAGATGAAAAACTGTTTTTT | CSVEGGGDEKLFF
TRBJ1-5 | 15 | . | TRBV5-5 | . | TGTGCCAGCAGCTTGACCGGGACTACAGGGACTCCCCAGCATTTT | CASSLTGTTGTPQHF
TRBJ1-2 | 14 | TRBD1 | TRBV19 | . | TGTGCCAGTAGTGCCGGGACAGCTAACTATGGCTACACCTTC | CASSAGTANYGYTF
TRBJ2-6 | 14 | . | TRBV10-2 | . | TGCGCCAGCACTCGTCCGATTGGGGCCAACGTCCTGACTTTC | CASTRPIGANVLTF
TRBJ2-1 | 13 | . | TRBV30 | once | TGTGCCTCCACCTTAGGGTCCTACAATGAGCAGTTCTTC | CASTLGSYNEQFF
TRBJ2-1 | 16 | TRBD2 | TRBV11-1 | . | TGTGCCAGCAGCTTAGGGCCTAGCGGGAGAAATAATGAGCAGTTCTTC | CASSLGPSGRNNEQFF
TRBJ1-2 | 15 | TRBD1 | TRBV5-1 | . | TGCGCCAGCAGCCCACCGGGACAGGGCAACTATGGCTACACCTTC | CASSPPGQGNYGYTF
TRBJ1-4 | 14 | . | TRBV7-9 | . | TGTGCCAGCAGTGCTGAGGCAACTAATGAAAAACTGTTTTTT | CASSAEATNEKLFF
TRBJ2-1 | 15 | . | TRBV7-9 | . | TGTGCCAGCAGCTTTGGGACCCCCGGGCGGGATGAGCAGTTCTTC | CASSFGTPGRDEQFF
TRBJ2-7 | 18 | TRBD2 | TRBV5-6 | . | TGTGCCAGCAGCTTCGCTGACTACAAGCGGGATCGGGGAGGTGAGCAGTACTTC | CASSFADYKRDRGGEQYF
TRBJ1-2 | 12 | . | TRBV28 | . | TGTGCCAGTATGTCGCATAACTATGGCTACACCTTC | CASMSHNYGYTF
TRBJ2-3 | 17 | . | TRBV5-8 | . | TGTGCCAGCAGTCCAGGGAGCACTAGCACATTAGCAGATACGCAGTATTTT | CASSPGSTSTLADTQYF
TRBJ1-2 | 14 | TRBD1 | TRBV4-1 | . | TGCGCCAGCAGCCAAGGGGTCGAGGGGGCTGGCTACACCTTC | CASSQGVEGAGYTF
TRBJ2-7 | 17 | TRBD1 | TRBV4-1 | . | TGCGCCAGCAGCCGGAAGACAGGGGGCGATAGTCCATACGAGCAGTACTTC | CASSRKTGGDSPYEQYF
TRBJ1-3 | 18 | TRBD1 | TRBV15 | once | TGTGCCACCAGCACGCACAACGGACAGGGGGCGGGTGGAAACACCATATATTTT | CATSTHNGQGAGGNTIYF
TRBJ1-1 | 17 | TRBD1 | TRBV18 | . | TGTGCCAGCTCACCTTTTTCCCCTGGGACAGGGAACACTGAAGCTTTCTTT | CASSPFSPGTGNTEAFF
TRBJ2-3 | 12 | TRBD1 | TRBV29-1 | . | TGCAGCGCCGGACAGGGACGGGATACGCAGTATTTT | CSAGQGRDTQYF
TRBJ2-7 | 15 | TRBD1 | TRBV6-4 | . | TGTGCCAGCAGTGACTCTCCAGGGGGCTCGGGGGAGCAGTACTTC | CASSDSPGGSGEQYF
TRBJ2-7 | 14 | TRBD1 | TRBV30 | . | TGTGCCTGGAGTCCGCCGGGACAGGGGAGGGAGCAGTACTTC | CAWSPPGQGREQYF
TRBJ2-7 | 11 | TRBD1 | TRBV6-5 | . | TGTGCAGTGGGACAGCACTACGAGCAGTACTTC | CAVGQHYEQYF
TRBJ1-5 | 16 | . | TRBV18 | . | TGTGCCAGCTCACCGGGGACATACAATAGCAATCAGCCCCAGCATTTT | CASSPGTYNSNQPQHF
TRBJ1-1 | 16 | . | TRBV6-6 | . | TGTGCCAGCAGTTCCTCCTATGGGGACATGAACACTGAAGCTTTCTTT | CASSSSYGDMNTEAFF